The 16 T cell receptor beta chains reported below all come from one sample, sequenced in a study of blood T cell repertoires in COVID-19. The assay was immunoSEQ multiplex PCR, and TCRdb's table has in-frame clones only and misses some. The data contain about 110,000 clones, more than 70% of them seen just once; the ten biggest clones take up 4.9%. Specimen: peripheral blood. The receptors were gathered from a man aged 40-55 years with active or convalescent COVID-19.

The rearrangement uses TRBV6-5 and TRBJ2-7; 9 bases are a match to TRBD1. Germline loops: CDR1 MNHEY, CDR2 SVGAGI. The J segment lost 4 bases and the V segment lost 5 bases, leaving 6 bases of the junction unmatched. This CDR3 is built from 14 residues. The CDR3 sequence: CASSHTGGGYEQYF. The DNA for the CDR3 is TGTGCCAGCAGTCATACAGGGGGCGGTTACGAGCAGTACTTC.

This clone was seen once. This chain joins TRBV5-1 and TRBJ2-7, with no clear D. The CDR3 consists of 14 residues. Germline V gene sequence: CDR1 SGHRS, CDR2 YFSETQ. V lost 4 bases to trimming and J lost 3 bases, with 14 bases between them. CDR3 protein: CASSLPGSVYEQYF. CDR3 nucleotide sequence: TGCGCCAGCAGCCTGCCCGGGTCAGTCTACGAGCAGTACTTC.

V gene TRBV4-3 combines with J gene TRBJ1-2, with a possible D match to TRBD1 (5 bases). This CDR3 comprises 13 residues. The V end was cut by 1 base, the J end by 6 bases, with 9 bases between. Germline CDR1 reads LGHNA; CDR2 reads YSLEER. CDR3 in DNA: TGCGCCAGCAGCCAAGGGGGCGCGGATGGCTACACCTTC. It specifies CASSQGGADGYTF.

The chain uses TRBV9 and TRBJ1-1; 8 positions match TRBD1. CDR3 length equals 17 residues. CDR1 is SGDLS and CDR2 is YYNGEE in the germline V gene. J lost 0 bases, V lost 4 bases, and 11 bases had no gene match. CDR3 coding DNA: TGTGCCAGCAGCCCCCACATCGGGACAGGCGTGAACACTGAAGCTTTCTTT. Translation gives CASSPHIGTGVNTEAFF. Looking up the rest from reference TRBV9 and TRBJ1-1 gives the full variable domain: DSGVTQTPKHLITATGQRVTLRCSPRSGDLSVYWYQQSLDQGLQFLIQYYNGEERAKGNILERFSAQQFPDLHSELNLSSLELGDSALYFCASSPHIGTGVNTEAFFGQGTRLTVV.

V and J are TRBV9 and TRBJ1-6; D remains ambiguous. This CDR3 region has 15 residues. V was trimmed by 4 bases and J by 6 bases, leaving 14 bases between them. Germline V gives CDR1 SGDLS, CDR2 YYNGEE. The CDR3 DNA reads TGTGCCAGCAGCCGAGGGAGTCTAAGTAATTCACCCCTCCACTTT. It specifies CASSRGSLSNSPLHF.

The chain uses TRBV30 and TRBJ2-1; D is ambiguous. V dropped 3 bases and J dropped 10 bases, with 10 bases sitting between them. Germline lookup yields CDR1 GTSNPN and CDR2 SVGIG (reference sequence). The CDR3 length is 11 residues. Here the CDR3 reads CAWRNSFEQFF. The CDR3 nucleotides are TGTGCCTGGAGGAACTCCTTCGAGCAGTTCTTC.

The CDR3: CASSDGTAKPFYGYTF. CDR3 nucleotide sequence: TGTGCCAGCAGTGACGGGACAGCTAAACCCTTCTATGGCTACACCTTC. The chain is built from TRBV28 and TRBJ1-2; 7 nucleotides line up with TRBD1. Unmatched junction bases numbered 13, after V lost 5 bases and J lost 4 bases. There are 16 residues in the CDR3. CDR1 and CDR2 (germline): MDHEN, SYDVKM.

The chain is built from TRBV7-3 and TRBJ2-2; 7 nucleotides match TRBD1. The J segment lost 3 bases and the V segment lost 2 bases, leaving 3 bases of the junction unmatched. CDR1 is SGHTA, CDR2 FQGTGA, per germline. The CDR3 length is 15 residues. The DNA for the CDR3 is TGTGCCAGCAGCTTAGCTGGGACAGACACCGGGGAGCTGTTTTTT. Amino acids: CASSLAGTDTGELFF.

The genes are TRBV7-2 and TRBJ1-2; D may be TRBD1 (6 bases). V was pared by 8 bases and J by 1 base, with 11 bases between. The germline CDR1 and CDR2 sequences are SGHTA and FQGNSA. This CDR3 region has 13 residues. The CDR3 DNA is TGTGCCAGCTTTAGGGGGAATAACTATGGCTACACCTTC. This codes for CASFRGNNYGYTF.

The rearrangement joins TRBV29-1 to TRBJ2-5, with 8 nucleotides matching TRBD1. The germline CDR1 and CDR2 sequences are SQVTM and ANQGSEA. V lost 6 bases and J lost 4; bases outside the gene matches: 4. The CDR3 totals 12 residues. CDR3 amino acids: CSVPTGGETQYF. In nucleotides, the CDR3 is TGCAGCGTGCCTACAGGGGGAGAGACCCAGTACTTC.

This chain connects TRBV6-5 to TRBJ2-1; no reliable D call. CDR1 and CDR2 (germline): MNHEY, SVGAGI. The CDR3 is 13 residues long. V lost 0 bases and J 4 bases, leaving 4 bases between the germline ends. The CDR3 spells CASSYSFYNEQFF. Here the CDR3 DNA reads TGTGCCAGCAGTTACTCCTTTTACAATGAGCAGTTCTTC.

CDR3 nucleotide sequence: TGTGCCAGCAGCCAGACAGGGGCCAACACTGAAGCTTTCTTT. Protein: CASSQTGANTEAFF. This chain connects TRBV14 to TRBJ1-1, with 8 bases lining up with TRBD1. Germline CDR1 reads SGHDN; CDR2 reads FVKESK. The CDR3 is 14 amino acids. J gave up 2 bases and V 3 bases, and 2 bases lay outside the gene matches.

V gene TRBV20-1 combines with J gene TRBJ2-7; D unclear. This CDR3 comprises 10 residues. V lost 3 bases and J lost 5, with 5 bases in between. Germline V gives CDR1 DFQATT, CDR2 SNEGSKA (reference sequence). The CDR3: CSASPNEQYF. Here the CDR3 DNA reads TGCAGTGCTAGTCCTAACGAGCAGTACTTC.

This chain links TRBV6-6 with TRBJ2-2, with D perhaps TRBD1 (5 bases). Trimming removed 4 bases at V and 5 bases at J, with 5 bases between. Per the germline V gene, CDR1 is MNHNY and CDR2 is SVGAGI (reference sequence). There are 12 residues in the CDR3. The CDR3 sequence is CASSSGTGELFF. DNA of the CDR3: TGTGCCAGCAGTTCAGGGACCGGGGAGCTGTTTTTT.

This chain uses TRBV19 with TRBJ2-1; TRBD1 matches at 9 bases. J was trimmed by 10 bases and V by 6 bases; bases with no gene match: 13. This CDR3 region has 15 residues. Germline CDR1 and CDR2: LNHDA and SQIVND (reference sequence). The CDR3 is CASRVGGTGLGEQFF. DNA for the CDR3: TGTGCCAGTAGAGTAGGGGGGACAGGGCTGGGCGAGCAGTTCTTC.

The J gene is TRBJ2-1, the V gene TRBV3-1 (or the pseudogene TRBV3-2), with D unclear. Germline CDR1 is LGHDT and CDR2 is YNNKEL (reference sequence). CDR3 length: 11 residues. V dropped 1 base and J dropped 7 bases, with 2 bases sitting between them. The CDR3 protein is CASSQANEQFF. The CDR3 nucleotides read TGTGCCAGCAGCCAAGCTAATGAGCAGTTCTTC.